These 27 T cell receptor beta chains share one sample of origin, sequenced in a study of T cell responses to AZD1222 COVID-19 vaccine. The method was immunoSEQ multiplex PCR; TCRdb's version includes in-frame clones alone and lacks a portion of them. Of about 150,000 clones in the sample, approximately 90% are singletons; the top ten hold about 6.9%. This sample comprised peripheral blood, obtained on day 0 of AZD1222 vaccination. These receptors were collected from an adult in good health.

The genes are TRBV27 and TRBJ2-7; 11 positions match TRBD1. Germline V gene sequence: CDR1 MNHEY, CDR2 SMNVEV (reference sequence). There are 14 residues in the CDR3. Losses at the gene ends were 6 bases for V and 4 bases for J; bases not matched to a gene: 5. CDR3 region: CASSTGTGGYEQYF. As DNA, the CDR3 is TGTGCCAGCAGCACCGGGACAGGGGGATACGAGCAGTACTTC.

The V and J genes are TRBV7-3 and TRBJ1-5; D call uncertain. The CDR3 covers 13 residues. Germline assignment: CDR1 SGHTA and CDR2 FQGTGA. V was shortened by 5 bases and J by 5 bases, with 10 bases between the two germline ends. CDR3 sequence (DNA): TGTGCCAGCAGCCCCGAGTCATATCAGCCCCAGCATTTT. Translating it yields CASSPESYQPQHF.

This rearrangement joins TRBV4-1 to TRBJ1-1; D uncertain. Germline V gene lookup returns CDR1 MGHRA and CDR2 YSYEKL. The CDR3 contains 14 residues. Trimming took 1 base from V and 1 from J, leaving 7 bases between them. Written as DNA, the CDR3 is TGCGCCAGCAGCCAAGTATCTGGGAACACTGAAGCTTTCTTT. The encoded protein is CASSQVSGNTEAFF.

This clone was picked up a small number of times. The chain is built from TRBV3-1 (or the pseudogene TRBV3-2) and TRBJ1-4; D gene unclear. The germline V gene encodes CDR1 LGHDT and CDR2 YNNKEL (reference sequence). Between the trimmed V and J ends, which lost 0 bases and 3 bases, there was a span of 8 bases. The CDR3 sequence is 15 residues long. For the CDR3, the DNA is TGTGCCAGCAGCCAAGATCCTGGGGCTAATGAAAAACTGTTTTTT. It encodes CASSQDPGANEKLFF.

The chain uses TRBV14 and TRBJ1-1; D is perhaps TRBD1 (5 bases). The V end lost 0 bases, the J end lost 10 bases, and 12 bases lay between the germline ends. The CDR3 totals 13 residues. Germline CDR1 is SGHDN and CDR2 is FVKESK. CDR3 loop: CASSQDSREGAFF. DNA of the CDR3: TGTGCCAGCAGCCAAGATTCCAGGGAAGGAGCTTTCTTT.

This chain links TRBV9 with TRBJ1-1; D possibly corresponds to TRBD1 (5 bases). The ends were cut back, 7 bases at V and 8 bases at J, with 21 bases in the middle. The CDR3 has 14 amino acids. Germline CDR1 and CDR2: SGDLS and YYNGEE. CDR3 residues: CASGGDGGSEEAFF. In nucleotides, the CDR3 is TGTGCCAGCGGGGGGGACGGTGGGAGCGAGGAAGCTTTCTTT.

The CDR3 DNA follows: TGTGCCAGCAGTTTCTGGGGTACCGAAGAGACCCAGTACTTC. This codes for CASSFWGTEETQYF. The chain employs TRBV27 and TRBJ2-5; D is uncertain. The V end was cut by 3 bases, the J end by 3 bases, with 11 bases between. CDR3 length equals 14 residues. Germline lookup yields CDR1 MNHEY and CDR2 SMNVEV (reference sequence).

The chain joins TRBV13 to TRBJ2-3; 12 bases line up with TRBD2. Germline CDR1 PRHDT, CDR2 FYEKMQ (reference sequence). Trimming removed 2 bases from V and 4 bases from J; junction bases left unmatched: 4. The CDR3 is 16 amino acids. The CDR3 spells CASSLLAGGRADTQYF. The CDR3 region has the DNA TGTGCCAGCAGCTTACTAGCGGGGGGGCGCGCAGATACGCAGTATTTT. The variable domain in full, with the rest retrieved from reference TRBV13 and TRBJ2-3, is AAGVIQSPRHLIKEKRETATLKCYPIPRHDTVYWYQQGPGQDPQFLISFYEKMQSDKGSIPDRFSAQQFSDYHSELNMSSLELGDSALYFCASSLLAGGRADTQYFGPGTRLTVL.

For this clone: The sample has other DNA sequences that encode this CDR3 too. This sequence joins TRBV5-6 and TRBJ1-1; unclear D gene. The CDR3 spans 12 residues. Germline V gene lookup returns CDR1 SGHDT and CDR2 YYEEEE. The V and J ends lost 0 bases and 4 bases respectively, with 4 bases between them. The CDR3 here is CASSLEATEAFF. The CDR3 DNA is TGTGCCAGCAGCTTGGAAGCCACTGAAGCTTTCTTT.

The CDR3 here is CASSEMKQFLNTEAFF. The CDR3 DNA follows: TGTGCCAGCAGTGAGATGAAGCAGTTCTTGAACACTGAAGCTTTCTTT. V and J are TRBV6-1 and TRBJ1-1; D ambiguous. The CDR3 runs to 16 residues. V lost 3 bases and J lost 0, with 14 bases in between. CDR1 is MNHNS and CDR2 is SASEGT in the germline V gene.

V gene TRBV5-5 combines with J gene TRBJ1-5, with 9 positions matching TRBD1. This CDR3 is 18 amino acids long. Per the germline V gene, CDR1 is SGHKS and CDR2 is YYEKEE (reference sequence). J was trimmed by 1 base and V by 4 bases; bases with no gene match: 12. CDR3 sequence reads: CASSPADRGVKSNQPQHF. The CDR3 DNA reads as TGTGCCAGCAGCCCCGCAGACAGGGGGGTCAAAAGCAATCAGCCCCAGCATTTT.

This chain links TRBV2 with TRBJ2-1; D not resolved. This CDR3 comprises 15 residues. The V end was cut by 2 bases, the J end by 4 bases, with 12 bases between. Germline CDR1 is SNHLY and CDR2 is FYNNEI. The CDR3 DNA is TGTGCCAGCAGTGAACGGGCAGAACAATACAATGAGCAGTTCTTC. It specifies CASSERAEQYNEQFF.

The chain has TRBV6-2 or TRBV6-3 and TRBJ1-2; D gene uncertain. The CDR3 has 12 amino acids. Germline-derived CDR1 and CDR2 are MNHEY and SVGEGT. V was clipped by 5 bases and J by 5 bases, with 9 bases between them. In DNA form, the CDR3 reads TGTGCCAGCAGTCCGGCAGCGTATGGCTACACCTTC. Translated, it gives CASSPAAYGYTF.

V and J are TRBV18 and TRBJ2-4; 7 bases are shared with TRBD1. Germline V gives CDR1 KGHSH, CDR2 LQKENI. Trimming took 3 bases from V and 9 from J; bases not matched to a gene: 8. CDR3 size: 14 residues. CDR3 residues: CASSPLGTEGIQYF. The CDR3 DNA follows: TGTGCCAGCTCACCTTTAGGGACAGAAGGCATTCAGTACTTC. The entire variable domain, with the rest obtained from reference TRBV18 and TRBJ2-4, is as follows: NAGVMQNPRHLVRRRGQEARLRCSPMKGHSHVYWYRQLPEEGLKFMVYLQKENIIDESGMPKERFSAEFPKEGPSILRIQQVVRGDSAAYFCASSPLGTEGIQYFGAGTRLSVL.

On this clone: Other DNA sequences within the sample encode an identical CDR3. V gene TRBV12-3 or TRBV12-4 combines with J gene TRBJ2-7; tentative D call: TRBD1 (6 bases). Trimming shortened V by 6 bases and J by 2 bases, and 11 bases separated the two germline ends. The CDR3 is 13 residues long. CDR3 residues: CASSQTGPYEQYV. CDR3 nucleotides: TGTGCCAGCAGCCAAACAGGGCCCTACGAGCAGTACGTC.

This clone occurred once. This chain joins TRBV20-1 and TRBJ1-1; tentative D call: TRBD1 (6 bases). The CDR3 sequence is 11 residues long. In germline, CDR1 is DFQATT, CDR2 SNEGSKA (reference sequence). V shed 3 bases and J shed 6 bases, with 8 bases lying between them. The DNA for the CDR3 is TGCAGTGCTAGGTCAGGGGCTGAAGCTTTCTTT. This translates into CSARSGAEAFF.

The CDR3 region is CASHTGTSYEQYF. In nucleotides, the CDR3 is TGCGCCAGCCACACAGGGACTTCATACGAGCAGTACTTC. V is TRBV5-1 and J is TRBJ2-7; D assignment may be TRBD1 or TRBD2 (6 bases each). The V gene's germline CDR1 is SGHRS and CDR2 YFSETQ. The CDR3 is made up of 13 amino acids. V was cut by 7 bases and J by 4 bases, with 15 bases left in between.

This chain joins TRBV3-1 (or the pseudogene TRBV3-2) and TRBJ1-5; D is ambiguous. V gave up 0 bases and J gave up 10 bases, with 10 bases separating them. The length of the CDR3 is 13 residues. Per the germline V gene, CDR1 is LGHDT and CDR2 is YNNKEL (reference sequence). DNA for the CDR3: TGTGCCAGCAGCCAAGATAGGACCCATCCCCAGCATTTT. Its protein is CASSQDRTHPQHF.

The CDR3 protein is CASSEGDRIHQPQHF. The CDR3 DNA reads TGTGCCAGCAGTGAAGGCGATAGGATTCATCAGCCCCAGCATTTT. This chain links TRBV2 with TRBJ1-5; no definite D call. Germline V gene data show CDR1 as SNHLY and CDR2 as FYNNEI. The length of the CDR3 is 15 residues. The ends were cut back, 1 base at V and 5 bases at J, with 12 bases in the middle.

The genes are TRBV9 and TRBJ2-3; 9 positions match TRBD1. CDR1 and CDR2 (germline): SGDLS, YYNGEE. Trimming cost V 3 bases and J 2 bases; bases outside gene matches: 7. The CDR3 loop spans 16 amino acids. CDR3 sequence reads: CASSGQGDLATDTQYF. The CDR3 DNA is TGTGCCAGCAGCGGACAGGGGGACCTTGCCACAGATACGCAGTATTTT. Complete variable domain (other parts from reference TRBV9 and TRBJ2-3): DSGVTQTPKHLITATGQRVTLRCSPRSGDLSVYWYQQSLDQGLQFLIQYYNGEERAKGNILERFSAQQFPDLHSELNLSSLELGDSALYFCASSGQGDLATDTQYFGPGTRLTVL.

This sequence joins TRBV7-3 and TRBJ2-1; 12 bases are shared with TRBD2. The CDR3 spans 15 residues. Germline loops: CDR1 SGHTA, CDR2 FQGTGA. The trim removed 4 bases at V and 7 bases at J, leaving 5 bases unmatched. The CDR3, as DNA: TGTGCCAGCAGCTCCAGGACTAGCGGGGAAAATGAGCAGTTCTTC. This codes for CASSSRTSGENEQFF.

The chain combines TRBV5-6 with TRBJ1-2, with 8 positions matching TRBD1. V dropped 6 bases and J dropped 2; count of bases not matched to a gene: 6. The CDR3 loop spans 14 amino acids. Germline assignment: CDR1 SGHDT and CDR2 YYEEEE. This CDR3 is CASNRQGRNYGYTF. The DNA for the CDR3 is TGTGCCAGCAATAGACAGGGGCGGAACTATGGCTACACCTTC. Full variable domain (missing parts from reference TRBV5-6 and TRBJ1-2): DAGVTQSPTHLIKTRGQQVTLRCSPKSGHDTVSWYQQALGQGPQFIFQYYEEEERQRGNFPDRFSGHQFPNYSSELNVNALLLGDSALYLCASNRQGRNYGYTFGSGTRLTVV.

This CDR3 is CAIPGTDLYEQYF. The CDR3 DNA reads TGTGCCATCCCCGGGACAGATCTTTACGAGCAGTACTTC. The gene calls are TRBV2 and TRBJ2-7; 7 nucleotides match TRBD1. V was pared by 10 bases and J by 4 bases, with 10 bases of the junction left unmatched. Germline values: CDR1 SNHLY, CDR2 FYNNEI. The CDR3 is 13 amino acids.

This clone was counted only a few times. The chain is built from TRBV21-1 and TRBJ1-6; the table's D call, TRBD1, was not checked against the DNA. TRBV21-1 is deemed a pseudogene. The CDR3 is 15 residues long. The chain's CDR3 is CALWGQVYHNSPLHF. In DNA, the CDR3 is TGTGCCTTGTGGGGACAGGTGTATCATAATTCACCCCTCCACTTT.

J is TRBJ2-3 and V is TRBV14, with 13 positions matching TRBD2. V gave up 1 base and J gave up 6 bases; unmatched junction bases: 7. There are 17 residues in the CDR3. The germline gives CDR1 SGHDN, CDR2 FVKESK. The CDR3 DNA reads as TGTGCCAGCAGCCAAGTAACTAGCGGGGGGGCCGAGGATACGCAGTATTTT. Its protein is CASSQVTSGGAEDTQYF.

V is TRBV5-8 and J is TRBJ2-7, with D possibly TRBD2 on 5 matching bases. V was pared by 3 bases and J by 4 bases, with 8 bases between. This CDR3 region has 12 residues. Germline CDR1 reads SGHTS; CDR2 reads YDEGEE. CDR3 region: CASSSGGYEQYF. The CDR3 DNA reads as TGTGCCAGCAGCTCCGGCGGGTACGAGCAGTACTTC.

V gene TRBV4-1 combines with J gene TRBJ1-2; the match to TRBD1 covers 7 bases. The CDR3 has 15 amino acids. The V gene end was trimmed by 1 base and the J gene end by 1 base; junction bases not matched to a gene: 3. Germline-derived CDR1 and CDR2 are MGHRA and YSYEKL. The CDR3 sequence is CASSQGQGDNYGYTF. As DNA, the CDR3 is TGCGCCAGCAGCCAAGGACAGGGCGATAACTATGGCTACACCTTC.